The 29 T cell receptor beta chains listed next were all sequenced from one sample in a study of T cell repertoires in cytomegalovirus infection. TCRdb re-analysed the reads in MiXCR, keeping a single row per CDR3 protein. The sample carries some 400,000 distinct CDR3 sequences, 15% to 20% recorded once. The sequenced sample was PBMCs. The receptors here all came from a human donor in good health (CMV status not recorded). Some clones in this sample may be carry-over from other donors' samples.

A few counts support this clonotype. The V gene is TRBV10-3, the J gene TRBJ2-1; possibly TRBD2 for D (5 bases). Germline lookup yields CDR1 ENHRY and CDR2 SYGVKD. V was cut by 6 bases and J by 4 bases, with 16 bases left in between. The CDR3 totals 15 residues. DNA of the CDR3: TGTGCCATCAGGGCACTAGATTCCTATTACAATGAGCAGTTCTTC. Its translation is CAIRALDSYYNEQFF.

The V call is TRBV5-4, the J call TRBJ2-1; D gene uncertain. CDR1 SGHNT and CDR2 YYREEE come from the germline V gene (reference sequence). This CDR3 is built from 12 residues. The V end lost 0 bases, the J end lost 12 bases, and 10 bases lay between the germline ends. CDR3 amino acids: CASSLGPGSQFF. As DNA, the CDR3 is TGTGCCAGCAGCTTGGGACCCGGGTCGCAGTTCTTC.

The chain is built from TRBV18 and TRBJ2-1; TRBD2 matches 7 bases. CDR1 and CDR2 from the germline V gene are KGHSH and LQKENI. The CDR3 sequence is 14 residues long. V lost 5 bases to trimming and J lost 6 bases; unmatched junction nucleotides: 7. Here the CDR3 DNA reads TGTGCCAGCTCATCACGGGAGGTCCCCAATGAGCAGTTCTTC. Translated, it gives CASSSREVPNEQFF.

The genes are TRBV12-3 or TRBV12-4 and TRBJ2-1, with 7 bases that match TRBD1. CDR3 size: 15 residues. The V and J ends lost 5 bases and 6 bases, in that order; junction bases with no gene match: 10. The CDR3 reads CASSLTGSSVNEQFF. In nucleotides, the CDR3 is TGTGCCAGCAGTCTGACAGGGTCGTCGGTCAATGAGCAGTTCTTC.

There are many counts of this clonotype. The chain uses TRBV27 and TRBJ1-5; no definite D call. The CDR3 spans 17 residues. Germline V gene data show CDR1 as MNHEY and CDR2 as SMNVEV (reference sequence). Deletions cut 5 bases from V and 1 base from J, with 18 bases between. CDR3: CASSPGPSVMSNQPQHF. For the CDR3, the DNA is TGTGCCAGCAGTCCCGGACCGAGTGTAATGAGCAATCAGCCCCAGCATTTT.

This clonotype was counted a few times. V usage is TRBV19 and J usage is TRBJ2-3, with a weak D call TRBD2 (6 bases). This CDR3 region has 14 residues. Germline V gives CDR1 LNHDA, CDR2 SQIVND (reference sequence). V lost 7 bases and J lost 2, with 13 bases in between. CDR3 DNA: TGTGCCAGTAAAACGGTAGCGGACACAGATACGCAGTATTTT. Protein: CASKTVADTDTQYF.

The table lists this clonotype with a few counts. The V and J genes are TRBV7-6 and TRBJ2-3; 7 bases are shared with TRBD1. CDR3 length: 14 residues. J was trimmed by 5 bases and V by 5 bases; bases with no gene match: 7. Germline CDR1 is SGHVS and CDR2 is FNYEAQ. The CDR3 DNA follows: TGTGCCAGCAGCGTAGGGGGCCTACGAGATACGCAGTATTTT. Encoded protein: CASSVGGLRDTQYF. The full variable domain, completed using reference TRBV7-6 and TRBJ2-3, is GAGVSQSPRYKVTKRGQDVALRCDPISGHVSLYWYRQALGQGPEFLTYFNYEAQQDKSGLPNDRFSAERPEGSISTLTIQRTEQRDSAMYRCASSVGGLRDTQYFGPGTRLTVL.

This chain connects TRBV5-3 to TRBJ1-2, with D unclear. TRBV5-3 has ORF status, its function being uncertain. This CDR3 has 13 amino acids. V was pared by 8 bases and J by 6 bases, with 17 bases between. The CDR3 region has the DNA TGTGCCAGCAGTTTAGTCCACCTAAATGGCTACACCTTC. This encodes CASSLVHLNGYTF.

This clonotype was seen ten or more times. The gene calls are TRBV7-2 and TRBJ1-2; TRBD1 matches at 7 bases. The CDR3 is 13 amino acids. The germline CDR1 and CDR2 sequences are SGHTA and FQGNSA. With 4 bases clipped from V and 8 bases from J, the junction kept 7 bases outside the gene matches. The CDR3 region has the DNA TGTGCCAGCAGCTCTTTGACAGGGTTCGGCTACACCTTC. It translates to CASSSLTGFGYTF. Variable domain in full (rest from reference TRBV7-2 and TRBJ1-2): GAGVSQSPSNKVTEKGKDVELRCDPISGHTALYWYRQSLGQGLEFLIYFQGNSAPDKSGLPSDRFSAERTGGSVSTLTIQRTQQEDSAVYLCASSSLTGFGYTFGSGTRLTVV.

V is TRBV7-9 and J is TRBJ2-5; D call uncertain. There are 12 residues in the CDR3. CDR1 SEHNR and CDR2 FQNEAQ come from the germline V gene (reference sequence). V lost 5 bases and J 5 bases, leaving 9 bases between the germline ends. DNA for the CDR3: TGTGCCAGCAGCCCGGTGTGGGAGACCCAGTACTTC. This translates into CASSPVWETQYF.

CDR3 region: CSARDLQETQYF. The CDR3 nucleotides read TGCAGTGCTAGAGATCTACAAGAGACCCAGTACTTC. The chain carries TRBV20-1 and TRBJ2-5; D gene ambiguous. V dropped 0 bases and J dropped 2 bases, with 4 bases sitting between them. Germline assignment: CDR1 DFQATT and CDR2 SNEGSKA (reference sequence). The CDR3 extends over 12 amino acids.

The DNA for the CDR3 is TGTGCCAGTAGACAGGTTCTGCGCGACTATGGCTACACCTTC. Its translation is CASRQVLRDYGYTF. The chain couples TRBV19 to TRBJ1-2; D is perhaps TRBD1 (5 bases). This CDR3 has 14 amino acids. Trimming took off 6 bases at V and 3 bases at J, with 14 bases between the two ends. CDR1 LNHDA and CDR2 SQIVND come from the germline V gene (reference sequence). Looking up the rest from reference TRBV19 and TRBJ1-2 gives the full variable domain: DGGITQSPKYLFRKEGQNVTLSCEQNLNHDAMYWYRQDPGQGLRLIYYSQIVNDFQKGDIAEGYSVSREKKESFPLTVTSAQKNPTAFYLCASRQVLRDYGYTFGSGTRLTVV.

A few counts support this clonotype. The chain is built from TRBV18 and TRBJ2-3, with a tentative D call TRBD2 (6 bases). The CDR3 sequence is 16 residues long. Trimming cost V 3 bases and J 1 base, with 14 bases left between them. Germline lookup yields CDR1 KGHSH and CDR2 LQKENI. The CDR3 loop reads CASSPGLPGGTDTQYF. CDR3 bases: TGTGCCAGCTCACCCGGACTACCTGGGGGCACAGATACGCAGTATTTT.

The gene calls are TRBV11-2 and TRBJ2-7; D gene uncertain. There are 16 residues in the CDR3. Looked up from germline, CDR1 is SGHAT and CDR2 is FQNNGV. Trimming removed 0 bases at V and 3 bases at J, with 15 bases between. DNA of the CDR3: TGTGCCAGCAGCTTAGATTCGGTGGCACCCGGCTACGAGCAGTACTTC. Protein product: CASSLDSVAPGYEQYF.

The rearrangement links TRBV7-8 to TRBJ2-7; the D gene is possibly TRBD1 (5 bases). The V end lost 2 bases, the J end lost 4 bases, and 12 bases lay between the germline ends. Germline CDR1 is SGHVS and CDR2 is FQNEAQ. This CDR3 comprises 14 residues. For the CDR3, the DNA is TGTGCCAGCAGCTTAATAGGGGCGCAGTACGAGCAGTACTTC. It yields the protein CASSLIGAQYEQYF. Together with reference TRBV7-8 and TRBJ2-7, the CDR3 gives the full variable domain: GAGVSQSPRYKVAKRGQDVALRCDPISGHVSLFWYQQALGQGPEFLTYFQNEAQLDKSGLPSDRFFAERPEGSVSTLKIQRTQQEDSAVYLCASSLIGAQYEQYFGPGTRLTVT.

The chain carries TRBV27 and TRBJ1-6; D might be TRBD1 (5 bases). Germline V gene lookup returns CDR1 MNHEY and CDR2 SMNVEV (reference sequence). V was cut by 3 bases and J by 7 bases, with 10 bases left in between. The CDR3 contains 14 residues. CDR3 residues: CASSLGRQNSPLHF. CDR3 coding DNA: TGTGCCAGCAGTTTGGGCCGACAGAATTCACCCCTCCACTTT.

Of note for this clonotype: As the CDR3 is not closed by the conserved phenylalanine or tryptophan, this likely results from a read error. It is unclear where the CDR3 begins or ends on the DNA, so no DNA is shown, and the CDR3 is as TCRdb lists it. This sequence joins TRBV6-2 or TRBV6-3 and TRBJ2-7; the table's TRBD2 call for D was not verified on the DNA. The CDR3 region is 13 residues in length, termini included. Germline lookup yields CDR1 MNHEY and CDR2 SVGEGT. The chain's CDR3 is CASSFPAGRGWHY.

This clonotype was seen at least ten times. The genes are TRBV4-1 and TRBJ2-5; D may be TRBD1 or TRBD2 (6 bases each). Trimming removed 1 base at V and 4 bases at J, with 13 bases between. Germline V gene sequence: CDR1 MGHRA, CDR2 YSYEKL. This CDR3 has 15 residues. CDR3 amino acids: CASSQGGARGETQYF. In DNA, the CDR3 is TGCGCCAGCAGCCAAGGGGGGGCGCGGGGAGAGACCCAGTACTTC.

This clonotype was found many times. The V call is TRBV7-8, the J call TRBJ2-3; 11 bases map to TRBD2. Per germline, CDR1 SGHVS and CDR2 FQNEAQ. The CDR3 spans 17 residues. Trimming removed 4 bases from V and 4 bases from J; junction bases left unmatched: 10. CDR3 nucleotide sequence: TGTGCCAGCAGCTACCCCATAGCGGGGGGGCGGGCAGATACGCAGTATTTT. This gives the protein CASSYPIAGGRADTQYF.

This clonotype has a handful of counts. This chain links TRBV29-1 with TRBJ2-7; 11 bases match TRBD2. The V and J ends lost 4 bases and 5 bases, in that order; junction bases with no gene match: 7. The CDR3 has 14 residues. From germline, CDR1 is SQVTM and CDR2 ANQGSEA. DNA of the CDR3: TGCAGCGTTGGAGTAGCGGGAGGGGTGAACGAGCAGTACTTC. Amino acids: CSVGVAGGVNEQYF.

This clonotype occurred many times. V and J are TRBV7-2 and TRBJ2-5, with TRBD2 matching over 11 bases. In germline, CDR1 is SGHTA, CDR2 FQGNSA. This CDR3 is 15 amino acids long. Trimming at V came to 1 base and at J to 4 bases, leaving 2 bases not matched to a gene. The chain's CDR3 is CASSLGGTSGETQYF. The CDR3 bases are TGTGCCAGCAGCTTAGGAGGGACTAGCGGAGAGACCCAGTACTTC. Looking up the rest from reference TRBV7-2 and TRBJ2-5 gives the full variable domain: GAGVSQSPSNKVTEKGKDVELRCDPISGHTALYWYRQSLGQGLEFLIYFQGNSAPDKSGLPSDRFSAERTGGSVSTLTIQRTQQEDSAVYLCASSLGGTSGETQYFGPGTRLLVL.

The chain joins TRBV27 to TRBJ1-2; TRBD1 might be the D (6 bases). The CDR3 contains 16 residues. Germline-derived CDR1 and CDR2 are MNHEY and SMNVEV (reference sequence). Trimming took off 5 bases at V and 1 base at J, with 17 bases between the two ends. Here the CDR3 DNA reads TGTGCCAGCAGTCCTCGGACAGCCACTTTTAACTATGGCTACACCTTC. Translated, it gives CASSPRTATFNYGYTF.

The CDR3 loop is CASSALDRGVQPQHF. The CDR3 DNA sequence: TGTGCCAGTAGTGCGCTGGACAGGGGTGTTCAGCCCCAGCATTTT. This chain joins TRBV19 and TRBJ1-5; 9 bases fit TRBD1. The CDR3 length is 15 residues. The V gene end was trimmed by 5 bases and the J gene end by 6 bases; junction bases not matched to a gene: 8. From germline, CDR1 is LNHDA and CDR2 SQIVND (reference sequence).

About this clonotype: A much larger clone is a single base away; this may be a read error. This chain uses TRBV6-2 or TRBV6-3 with TRBJ2-7, with a possible D match to TRBD2 (6 bases). This CDR3 region has 15 residues. Germline V gene sequence: CDR1 MNHEY, CDR2 SVGEGT. The CDR3 loop reads CARSVLSSVPYEQYF. CDR3 DNA: TGTGCCCGCAGTGTCCTTTCTAGCGTCCCCTACGAGCAGTACTTC.

Only a few counts were recorded for this clonotype. The chain links TRBV6-2 or TRBV6-3 to TRBJ2-1; TRBD2 might be the D (6 bases). This CDR3 has 16 amino acids. The ends were cut back, 6 bases at V and 2 bases at J, with 17 bases in the middle. CDR1 is MNHEY and CDR2 is SVGEGT in the germline V gene. CDR3 in DNA: TGTGCCAGCAGGCCCCCGGAGGGGCGGGCCTACAATGAGCAGTTCTTC. Its translation: CASRPPEGRAYNEQFF.

V usage is TRBV4-1 and J usage is TRBJ1-1; no clear D. Per the germline V gene, CDR1 is MGHRA and CDR2 is YSYEKL. Between the trimmed V and J ends, which lost 6 bases and 1 base, there was a span of 12 bases. CDR3 size: 14 residues. The CDR3 DNA sequence: TGCGCCAGCAGGAGCCAGAGCACGAACACTGAAGCTTTCTTT. It encodes CASRSQSTNTEAFF.

V and J are TRBV28 and TRBJ1-2, with TRBD1 identical over 8 bases. This CDR3 has 14 amino acids. With 4 bases clipped from V and 6 bases from J, the junction kept 7 bases outside the gene matches. Germline V CDR1 and CDR2: MDHEN, SYDVKM. CDR3 region: CASSSPAGGHGYTF. CDR3 nucleotide sequence: TGTGCCAGCAGTTCACCCGCAGGGGGCCATGGCTACACCTTC.

The sample holds many counts of this clonotype. The chain is built from TRBV7-2 and TRBJ2-6; no reliable D call. This CDR3 is 16 amino acids long. Germline CDR1 SGHTA, CDR2 FQGNSA. V lost 5 bases and J 0 bases, leaving 11 bases between the germline ends. The CDR3 sequence: CASSLRILSGANVLTF. CDR3 nucleotide sequence: TGTGCCAGCAGCCTCAGGATCCTCTCTGGGGCCAACGTCCTGACTTTC. The full variable domain, rest sourced from reference TRBV7-2 and TRBJ2-6, is GAGVSQSPSNKVTEKGKDVELRCDPISGHTALYWYRQSLGQGLEFLIYFQGNSAPDKSGLPSDRFSAERTGGSVSTLTIQRTQQEDSAVYLCASSLRILSGANVLTFGAGSRLTVL.

This clonotype has only a few counts. This chain connects TRBV4-1 to TRBJ1-2, with D hard to call. The V end lost 4 bases, the J end lost 8 bases, and 23 bases lay between the germline ends. The germline V gene encodes CDR1 MGHRA and CDR2 YSYEKL. This CDR3 has 16 amino acids. The CDR3 bases are TGCGCCAGCAGCCCCCGAGCCGGGTTCGGGCCCCGGGGCTACACCTTC. Translation gives CASSPRAGFGPRGYTF.